These 3 T cell receptor beta chains came from one sample sequenced in a study of T-cell memory formation after mild COVID-19. Each CDR3 protein is one row after TCRdb ran MiXCR on the 5' RACE reads. Seen here are 380,000 or so distinct CDR3 sequences, roughly an eighth observed once, and the top ten hold under 25%. Sequencing was carried out using PBMCs or a T cell subset sorted from them (not recorded which). Receptors were obtained from a man aged 18-30 years who had mild COVID-19 (a few samples of this study predate the infection). Cell type and time point are not known.

The J gene is TRBJ1-2, the V gene TRBV27, with D uncertain. V was clipped by 3 bases and J by 5 bases, with 13 bases between them. The CDR3 covers 14 residues. CDR1 MNHEY and CDR2 SMNVEV come from the germline V gene (reference sequence). The CDR3 DNA is TGTGCCAGCAGTTTCCGGGGATCGCTTTATGGCTACACCTTC. Translating it yields CASSFRGSLYGYTF.

V is TRBV12-3 or TRBV12-4 and J is TRBJ2-7, with D uncertain. The ends were cut back, 4 bases at V and 3 bases at J, with 10 bases in the middle. The CDR3 spans 13 residues. CDR3 DNA: TGTGCCAGCAGTTGGGGTGGAGTCTACGAGCAGTACGTC. This codes for CASSWGGVYEQYV.

This clonotype was counted between two and nine times. The chain uses TRBV4-1 and TRBJ1-5; 8 positions match TRBD1. CDR3 length: 16 amino acids. Germline V gives CDR1 MGHRA, CDR2 YSYEKL. V lost 1 base to trimming and J lost 5 bases; unmatched junction nucleotides: 7. The CDR3 DNA follows: TGCGCCAGCAGCCAAGTCGCAGGGGGCATCGATCAGCCCCAGCATTTT. Protein: CASSQVAGGIDQPQHF.